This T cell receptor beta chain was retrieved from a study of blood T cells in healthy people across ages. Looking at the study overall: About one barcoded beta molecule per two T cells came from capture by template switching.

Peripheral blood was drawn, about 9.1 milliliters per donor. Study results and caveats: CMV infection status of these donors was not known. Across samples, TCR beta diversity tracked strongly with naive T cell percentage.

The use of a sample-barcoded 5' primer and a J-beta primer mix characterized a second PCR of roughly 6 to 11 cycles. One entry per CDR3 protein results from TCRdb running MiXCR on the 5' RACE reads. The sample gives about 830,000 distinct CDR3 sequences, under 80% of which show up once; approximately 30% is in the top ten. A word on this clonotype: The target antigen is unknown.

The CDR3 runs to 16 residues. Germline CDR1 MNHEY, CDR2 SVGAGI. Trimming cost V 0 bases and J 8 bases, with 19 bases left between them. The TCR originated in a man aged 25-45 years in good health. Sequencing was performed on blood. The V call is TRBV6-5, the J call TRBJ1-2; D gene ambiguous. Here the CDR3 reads CASSYSMGPGIKGYTF. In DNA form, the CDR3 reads TGTGCCAGCAGTTACTCCATGGGCCCGGGGATCAAGGGCTACACCTTC.